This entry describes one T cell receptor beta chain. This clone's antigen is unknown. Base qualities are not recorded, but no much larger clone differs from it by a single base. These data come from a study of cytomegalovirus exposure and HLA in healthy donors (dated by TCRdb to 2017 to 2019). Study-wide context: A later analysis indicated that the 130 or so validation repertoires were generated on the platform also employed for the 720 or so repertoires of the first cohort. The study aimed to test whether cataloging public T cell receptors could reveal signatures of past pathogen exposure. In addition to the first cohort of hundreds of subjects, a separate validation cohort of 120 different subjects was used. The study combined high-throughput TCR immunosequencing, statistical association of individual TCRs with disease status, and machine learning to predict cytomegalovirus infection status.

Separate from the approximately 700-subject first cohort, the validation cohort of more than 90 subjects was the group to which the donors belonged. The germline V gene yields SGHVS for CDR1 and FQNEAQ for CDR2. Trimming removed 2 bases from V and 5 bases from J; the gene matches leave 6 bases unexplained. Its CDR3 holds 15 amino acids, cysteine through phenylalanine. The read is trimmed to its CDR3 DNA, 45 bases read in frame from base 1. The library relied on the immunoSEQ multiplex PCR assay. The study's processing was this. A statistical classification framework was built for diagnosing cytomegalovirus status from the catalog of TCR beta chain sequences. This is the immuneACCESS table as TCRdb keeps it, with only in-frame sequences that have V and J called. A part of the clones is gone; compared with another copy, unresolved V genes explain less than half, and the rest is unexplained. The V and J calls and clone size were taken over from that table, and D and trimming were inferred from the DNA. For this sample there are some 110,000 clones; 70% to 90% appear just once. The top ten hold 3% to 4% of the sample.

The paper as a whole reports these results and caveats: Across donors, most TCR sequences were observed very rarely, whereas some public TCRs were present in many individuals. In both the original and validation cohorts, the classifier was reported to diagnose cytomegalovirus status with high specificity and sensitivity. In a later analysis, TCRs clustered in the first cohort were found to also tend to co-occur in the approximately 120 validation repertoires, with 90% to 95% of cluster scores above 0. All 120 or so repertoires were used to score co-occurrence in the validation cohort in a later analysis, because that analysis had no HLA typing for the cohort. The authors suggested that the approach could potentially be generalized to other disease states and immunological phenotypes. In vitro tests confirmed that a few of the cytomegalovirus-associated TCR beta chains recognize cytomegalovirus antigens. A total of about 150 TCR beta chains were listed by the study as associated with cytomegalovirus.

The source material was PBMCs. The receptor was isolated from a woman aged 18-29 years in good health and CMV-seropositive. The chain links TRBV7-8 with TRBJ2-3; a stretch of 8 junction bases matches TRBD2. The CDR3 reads CASSLPRGLGDTQYF. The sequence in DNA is TGTGCCAGCAGCTTACCAAGGGGACTAGGAGATACGCAGTATTTT.